Listed below are T cell receptor beta chains from one sample, sequenced in a study of T cell responses to AZD1222 COVID-19 vaccine. The data were produced by immunoSEQ multiplex PCR, yet TCRdb's version contains in-frame clones alone and is incomplete. Of about 120,000 clones listed, about 90% are singletons. Sequences were derived from peripheral blood, sampled on day 0 of AZD1222 vaccination. Receptors were obtained from an adult in good health. CDR3s include the opening cysteine and the closing phenylalanine or tryptophan. The D gene is left open where the match is weak.

j_gene: TRBJ1-2
v_gene: TRBV10-1
len: 13
d_gene: TRBD1
CDR3nt: TGCGCCAGCATGTGGGACAGCCTCTATGGCTACACCTTC
CDR3aa: CASMWDSLYGYTF

j_gene: TRBJ1-2
v_gene: TRBV6-5
len: 14
d_gene: TRBD1
CDR3nt: TGTGCCAGCGCCGGGACAGAGGAACCCTATGGCTACACCTTC
CDR3aa: CASAGTEEPYGYTF

j_gene: TRBJ1-6
v_gene: TRBV6-5
len: 13
d_gene: TRBD1
CDR3nt: TGTGCCATACGGACAGGGGTGAATTCACCCCTCCACTTT
CDR3aa: CAIRTGVNSPLHF

j_gene: TRBJ2-5
v_gene: TRBV28
len: 15
d_gene: TRBD1
CDR3nt: TGTGCCAGCAGTTTCGGGGGACAGGGGTTGGAGACCCAGTACTTC
CDR3aa: CASSFGGQGLETQYF

j_gene: TRBJ1-2
v_gene: TRBV9
len: 9
d_gene: NA
CDR3nt: TGTGCCAGCAGCGCCGCGCAAACCTTC
CDR3aa: CASSAAQTF

j_gene: TRBJ1-1
v_gene: TRBV18
len: 15
d_gene: NA
CDR3nt: TGTGCCAGCTCACTTAACAGGGTTGGGAACACTGAAGCTTTCTTT
CDR3aa: CASSLNRVGNTEAFF

j_gene: TRBJ2-3
v_gene: TRBV14
len: 16
d_gene: NA
CDR3nt: TGTGCCAGCAGCCAAGTCTGGGGAGCGGCCACAGATACGCAGTATTTT
CDR3aa: CASSQVWGAATDTQYF

j_gene: TRBJ2-1
v_gene: TRBV7-9
len: 15
d_gene: TRBD1
CDR3nt: TGTGCCAGCAGCTTATCCAGGGGGTTCCTGAATGAGCAGTTCTTC
CDR3aa: CASSLSRGFLNEQFF

j_gene: TRBJ1-1
v_gene: TRBV19
len: 15
d_gene: TRBD1
CDR3nt: TGTGCCAGTAGCAGGACAGGGGGATCGAACACTGAAGCTTTCTTT
CDR3aa: CASSRTGGSNTEAFF

j_gene: TRBJ1-3
v_gene: TRBV2
len: 15
d_gene: NA
CDR3nt: TGTGCCAGCAGTGAAATGGACAGCTCTGGGAACACCATATATTTT
CDR3aa: CASSEMDSSGNTIYF

j_gene: TRBJ1-3
v_gene: TRBV25-1
len: 15
d_gene: NA
CDR3nt: TGTGCCAGCAGTAAGGACAGCTACTCTGGAAACACCATATATTTT
CDR3aa: CASSKDSYSGNTIYF

j_gene: TRBJ1-1
v_gene: TRBV5-6
len: 15
d_gene: NA
CDR3nt: TGTGCCAGCAGCTTGGTGGCCAGGAGGTGGACTGAAGCTTTCTTT
CDR3aa: CASSLVARRWTEAFF

j_gene: TRBJ2-2
v_gene: TRBV3-1/TRBV3-2
len: 12
d_gene: NA
CDR3nt: TGTGCCAGCAGCCCGGTGGGGGGGGAGCTGTTTTTT
CDR3aa: CASSPVGGELFF

j_gene: TRBJ1-4
v_gene: TRBV12-3/TRBV12-4
len: 12
d_gene: NA
CDR3nt: TGTGCCAGCACCGCTCTCCAGGGAAAACTGTTTTTT
CDR3aa: CASTALQGKLFF

j_gene: TRBJ2-7
v_gene: TRBV5-6
len: 15
d_gene: TRBD1
CDR3nt: TGTGCCAGCAGCTTGGGAGGGGGCGGGTTCTACGAGCAGTACTTC
CDR3aa: CASSLGGGGFYEQYF

j_gene: TRBJ2-1
v_gene: TRBV28
len: 14
d_gene: NA
CDR3nt: TGTGCCAGCAGCCTAAAACTAGTTTCCTATGAGCAGTTCTTC
CDR3aa: CASSLKLVSYEQFF